These 6 T cell receptor beta chains share one sample of origin, sequenced in a study of blood T cell repertoires in COVID-19. Generated by immunoSEQ multiplex PCR, the TCRdb table keeps only in-frame clones and is missing some. This sample has tens of thousands of clones, with around 82% found just once. Sequencing input: peripheral blood. Source of these receptors: a man in his fifties or sixties with acute or convalescent COVID-19.

The CDR3 region is CASSRTDFNQPQHF. The CDR3 nucleotides read TGTGCCAGCAGTAGGACAGACTTCAATCAGCCCCAGCATTTT. This chain joins TRBV2 and TRBJ1-5; weak D call: TRBD1 (6 bases). The CDR3 covers 14 residues. V was pared by 5 bases and J by 3 bases, with 11 bases between. Germline CDR1 SNHLY, CDR2 FYNNEI.

Only one count was recorded for this clone. The rearrangement joins TRBV7-2 to TRBJ1-6; 10 nucleotides line up with TRBD1. Germline V gives CDR1 SGHTA, CDR2 FQGNSA. The junction had 4 bases not matched to a gene; V was cut back by 5 bases and J by 9 bases. This CDR3 region has 14 residues. The CDR3 here is CASSRDRGSSPLHF. The DNA of the CDR3 is TGTGCCAGCAGCCGGGACAGGGGTAGTTCACCCCTCCACTTT.

This clone was picked up one time. The chain uses TRBV29-1 and TRBJ1-2, with 8 nucleotides matching TRBD1. J gave up 0 bases and V 2 bases, and 5 bases lay outside the gene matches. Germline V gene data show CDR1 as SQVTM and CDR2 as ANQGSEA. The CDR3 extends over 15 amino acids. The CDR3 region is CSVEQGARANYGYTF. Written as DNA, the CDR3 is TGCAGCGTTGAACAGGGGGCGCGGGCTAACTATGGCTACACCTTC.

The CDR3 loop is CASSPGVAGPYEQYF. CDR3 DNA: TGCGCCAGCAGCCCCGGGGTAGCGGGACCCTACGAGCAGTACTTC. The genes are TRBV5-1 and TRBJ2-7; TRBD2 matches 8 bases. This CDR3 contains 15 residues. V lost 4 bases, J lost 2 bases, and 8 bases stayed unmatched. Germline CDR1 SGHRS, CDR2 YFSETQ. Drawing the rest from reference TRBV5-1 and TRBJ2-7, the complete variable domain is KAGVTQTPRYLIKTRGQQVTLSCSPISGHRSVSWYQQTPGQGLQFLFEYFSETQRNKGNFPGRFSGRQFSNSRSEMNVSTLELGDSALYLCASSPGVAGPYEQYFGPGTRLTVT.

The chain couples TRBV5-1 to TRBJ2-1; 10 bases are a match to TRBD2. V shed 4 bases and J 3 bases; nucleotides not matched to a gene: 7. This CDR3 is built from 16 residues. Germline assignment: CDR1 SGHRS and CDR2 YFSETQ. CDR3 in DNA: TGCGCCAGCAGCCTGTGGACTAGCGGAGACTACAATGAGCAGTTCTTC. It is translated as CASSLWTSGDYNEQFF. Looking up the rest from reference TRBV5-1 and TRBJ2-1 gives the full variable domain: KAGVTQTPRYLIKTRGQQVTLSCSPISGHRSVSWYQQTPGQGLQFLFEYFSETQRNKGNFPGRFSGRQFSNSRSEMNVSTLELGDSALYLCASSLWTSGDYNEQFFGPGTRLTVL.

This chain joins TRBV2 and TRBJ2-7, with 8 bases lining up with TRBD1. CDR1 is SNHLY and CDR2 is FYNNEI in the germline V gene. The trim removed 6 bases at V and 2 bases at J, leaving 6 bases unmatched. This CDR3 has 14 residues. CDR3 protein: CASSVKDRAYEQYF. In DNA, the CDR3 is TGTGCCAGCAGCGTAAAGGACAGGGCCTACGAGCAGTACTTC.